Presented here are 29 T cell receptor beta chains from one specimen sequenced in a study of identical twins. MiXCR was run by TCRdb on the 5' RACE reads, yielding one entry per CDR3 protein. Among over 500,000 distinct CDR3 sequences listed, 22% were seen once. These data were also reused for a study on T cells expressing NK-cell markers.

The sequenced material came from CD4+ T cells sorted from blood. These receptors originate from a woman aged 18-35 years in good health.

The chain uses TRBV5-1 and TRBJ2-3, with D possibly called TRBD1 or TRBD2 (5 bases each). CDR1 is SGHRS, CDR2 YFSETQ, per germline. The CDR3 loop spans 14 amino acids. With 4 bases removed from V and 4 bases from J, the gap between germline ends came to 13 bases. In DNA, the CDR3 is TGCGCCAGCAGCACGAGGGGTACGGCAGATACGCAGTATTTT. Translated: CASSTRGTADTQYF.

The chain joins TRBV12-3 or TRBV12-4 to TRBJ2-1; the match to TRBD2 covers 12 bases. V was clipped by 6 bases and J by 9 bases; unmatched bases: 3. This CDR3 is built from 13 residues. The CDR3 region has the DNA TGTGCCAGCAGGACTAGCGGGGGTGGTGAGCAGTTCTTC. Translated, it gives CASRTSGGGEQFF.

This clonotype was detected a few times. The chain carries TRBV7-9 and TRBJ1-2; 7 bases are shared with TRBD1. Trimming at V came to 3 bases and at J to 5 bases, leaving 12 bases not matched to a gene. The germline V gene encodes CDR1 SEHNR and CDR2 FQNEAQ (reference sequence). The CDR3 sequence is 16 residues long. CDR3 DNA sequence: TGTGCCAGCAGCTTGACAGGGAAAGCCCCCATTTATGGCTACACCTTC. This encodes CASSLTGKAPIYGYTF.

The chain is built from TRBV7-6 and TRBJ2-7, with a weak D call TRBD1 (6 bases). This CDR3 has 14 residues. V was shortened by 0 bases and J by 4 bases, with 10 bases between the two germline ends. Per germline, CDR1 SGHVS and CDR2 FNYEAQ. The DNA for the CDR3 is TGTGCCAGCAGCTTAGCGCGGCAGGGGTACGAGCAGTACTTC. Amino acid sequence: CASSLARQGYEQYF.

In its sample, this clonotype was seen a few times. J is TRBJ1-1 and V is TRBV19; D may be TRBD1 (5 bases). The CDR3 is 11 residues long. Germline V gene sequence: CDR1 LNHDA, CDR2 SQIVND (reference sequence). V gave up 10 bases and J gave up 8 bases, with 14 bases separating them. The CDR3 region has the DNA TGTGCCACAACCGAACGGACAGAAGCTTTCTTT. Translated, it gives CATTERTEAFF. Full variable domain (outside the CDR3, taken from reference TRBV19 and TRBJ1-1): DGGITQSPKYLFRKEGQNVTLSCEQNLNHDAMYWYRQDPGQGLRLIYYSQIVNDFQKGDIAEGYSVSREKKESFPLTVTSAQKNPTAFYLCATTERTEAFFGQGTRLTVV.

The gene calls are TRBV20-1 and TRBJ2-7; D is ambiguous. The germline CDR1 and CDR2 sequences are DFQATT and SNEGSKA (reference sequence). The V end was cut by 3 bases, the J end by 4 bases, with 7 bases between. The CDR3 covers 11 residues. The CDR3 DNA sequence: TGCAGTGCTAGTGCCGGATACGAGCAGTACTTC. It yields the protein CSASAGYEQYF.

The chain joins TRBV5-6 to TRBJ1-4, with D uncertain. Trimming pared 4 bases from V and 4 bases from J, leaving 11 bases between. Germline V lookup: CDR1 SGHDT, CDR2 YYEEEE. The CDR3 is made up of 14 amino acids. In DNA form, the CDR3 reads TGTGCCAGCAGCGGGTGGTCAAATAATGAAAAACTGTTTTTT. Its protein product is CASSGWSNNEKLFF. Full variable domain (rest looked up from reference TRBV5-6 and TRBJ1-4): DAGVTQSPTHLIKTRGQQVTLRCSPKSGHDTVSWYQQALGQGPQFIFQYYEEEERQRGNFPDRFSGHQFPNYSSELNVNALLLGDSALYLCASSGWSNNEKLFFGSGTQLSVL.

This sequence joins TRBV6-2 or TRBV6-3 and TRBJ2-6; a possible D gene is TRBD1 (5 bases). This CDR3 is built from 15 residues. Germline-derived CDR1 and CDR2 are MNHEY and SVGEGT. Trimming stripped 6 bases from V and 2 bases from J, with 11 bases between. The CDR3 sequence: CASRKGAPGANVLTF. CDR3 DNA sequence: TGTGCCAGCAGGAAAGGGGCCCCTGGGGCCAACGTCCTGACTTTC.

This clonotype occurred a few times. The chain couples TRBV20-1 to TRBJ2-7, with D possibly TRBD1 on 6 matching bases. Germline V gene data show CDR1 as DFQATT and CDR2 as SNEGSKA (reference sequence). V lost 0 bases and J 0 bases, leaving 18 bases between the germline ends. This CDR3 has 17 amino acids. The CDR3 here is CSARDTTRGNPSYEQYF. CDR3 DNA sequence: TGCAGTGCTAGAGATACGACAAGGGGGAATCCCTCCTACGAGCAGTACTTC.

This sequence joins TRBV4-3 and TRBJ2-1; D ambiguous. The length of the CDR3 is 16 residues. Germline V gene sequence: CDR1 LGHNA, CDR2 YSLEER. V was pared by 4 bases and J by 4 bases, with 17 bases between. The CDR3 protein is CASSRVATDGYNEQFF. CDR3 DNA sequence: TGCGCCAGCAGCCGTGTTGCTACGGATGGTTACAATGAGCAGTTCTTC.

The gene calls are TRBV2 and TRBJ2-1; TRBD2 agrees at 7 bases. CDR1 and CDR2 (germline): SNHLY, FYNNEI. J gave up 5 bases and V 9 bases, and 7 bases lay outside the gene matches. This CDR3 is built from 13 residues. The CDR3 bases are TGTGCCAGTGAGCGGGAACTTCACAATGAGCAGTTCTTC. Translating it yields CASERELHNEQFF.

This clonotype was counted only a few times. The chain combines TRBV7-2 with TRBJ2-3, with 8 nucleotides matching TRBD2. This CDR3 is built from 16 residues. Germline-derived CDR1 and CDR2 are SGHTA and FQGNSA. After removal of 1 base from V and 3 bases from J, the junction contained 6 bases not matched to a gene. CDR3 protein: CASSLGSAGGTDTQYF. Here the CDR3 DNA reads TGTGCCAGCAGCTTAGGGTCGGCGGGGGGAACAGATACGCAGTATTTT.

The V and J genes are TRBV9 and TRBJ2-1; a possible D gene is TRBD2 (6 bases). Trimming removed 0 bases at V and 8 bases at J, with 9 bases between. This CDR3 contains 13 residues. Germline V gene sequence: CDR1 SGDLS, CDR2 YYNGEE. The chain's CDR3 is CASSVGGGYEQFF. The CDR3 DNA follows: TGTGCCAGCAGCGTAGGGGGAGGCTATGAGCAGTTCTTC.

Only a few counts were recorded for this clonotype. The V gene is TRBV11-2, the J gene TRBJ1-1, with D uncertain. V dropped 6 bases and J dropped 1 base, with 12 bases sitting between them. Germline V gene sequence: CDR1 SGHAT, CDR2 FQNNGV. The CDR3 sequence is 14 residues long. CDR3 in DNA: TGTGCCAGCAGACACGTCACGGCGAACACTGAAGCTTTCTTT. Protein sequence: CASRHVTANTEAFF.

The V and J genes are TRBV12-3 or TRBV12-4 and TRBJ2-7; 10 bases are a match to TRBD1. J was trimmed by 5 bases and V by 5 bases; bases with no gene match: 12. This CDR3 has 16 amino acids. CDR3 sequence reads: CASSIGTGVPPDEQYF. DNA for the CDR3: TGTGCCAGCAGTATAGGGACAGGGGTTCCTCCTGACGAGCAGTACTTC.

CDR3 region: CASSFSAGTALGEQYF. The CDR3 bases are TGCGCCAGCAGCTTCAGCGCCGGGACTGCTCTAGGCGAGCAGTACTTC. The chain uses TRBV5-1 and TRBJ2-7; TRBD2 might be the D (6 bases). CDR3 length: 16 residues. V dropped 2 bases and J dropped 6 bases, with 21 bases sitting between them. CDR1 is SGHRS and CDR2 is YFSETQ in the germline V gene.

This clonotype came up many times. The rearrangement uses TRBV7-2 and TRBJ2-3, with D unclear. Looked up from germline, CDR1 is SGHTA and CDR2 is FQGNSA. The ends were cut back, 0 bases at V and 4 bases at J, with 5 bases in the middle. The CDR3 extends over 13 amino acids. The CDR3 here is CASSLARADTQYF. CDR3 nucleotide sequence: TGTGCCAGCAGCTTAGCACGCGCAGATACGCAGTATTTT. Drawing the rest from reference TRBV7-2 and TRBJ2-3, the complete variable domain is GAGVSQSPSNKVTEKGKDVELRCDPISGHTALYWYRQSLGQGLEFLIYFQGNSAPDKSGLPSDRFSAERTGGSVSTLTIQRTQQEDSAVYLCASSLARADTQYFGPGTRLTVL.

This clonotype was seen more than once but under ten times. The chain carries TRBV5-1 and TRBJ2-1, with 8 bases matching TRBD2. The CDR3 extends over 15 amino acids. Germline loops: CDR1 SGHRS, CDR2 YFSETQ. Losses at the gene ends were 3 bases for V and 3 bases for J; bases not matched to a gene: 5. CDR3 coding DNA: TGCGCCAGCAGCTGGAGCGGGAGCGGCTACAATGAGCAGTTCTTC. Translated: CASSWSGSGYNEQFF.

This clonotype was observed a handful of times. The genes are TRBV20-1 and TRBJ2-1; D is ambiguous. The CDR3 runs 14 residues. CDR1 DFQATT and CDR2 SNEGSKA come from the germline V gene (reference sequence). Trimming removed 1 base from V and 5 bases from J, with 12 bases in between. The DNA for the CDR3 is TGCAGTGCTAGAGTGGGAAGAAATAACAATGAGCAGTTCTTC. This codes for CSARVGRNNNEQFF.

The CDR3 reads CASSSKTSGTEAFF. The DNA of the CDR3 is TGCGCCAGCAGCTCGAAAACCAGTGGCACTGAAGCTTTCTTT. The chain joins TRBV5-1 to TRBJ1-1; D is ambiguous. This CDR3 region has 14 residues. The ends were cut back, 3 bases at V and 4 bases at J, with 13 bases in the middle. Germline CDR1 is SGHRS and CDR2 is YFSETQ.

This clonotype was seen more than once but under ten times. The chain joins TRBV12-3 or TRBV12-4 to TRBJ2-1, with TRBD1 matching 9 bases. The CDR3 totals 15 residues. V lost 5 bases to trimming and J lost 6 bases; unmatched junction nucleotides: 8. The CDR3: CASSASDRGGNEQFF. The CDR3 region has the DNA TGTGCCAGCAGTGCATCGGACAGGGGAGGCAATGAGCAGTTCTTC.

V is TRBV9 and J is TRBJ2-7; D remains unclear. The CDR3 runs to 13 residues. Germline assignment: CDR1 SGDLS and CDR2 YYNGEE. Trimming removed 0 bases from V and 2 bases from J, with 6 bases in between. In nucleotides, the CDR3 is TGTGCCAGCAGCGTAGACTCAGCCTACGAGCAGTACTTC. Translated, it gives CASSVDSAYEQYF.

This clonotype was recorded a few times. The V gene is TRBV7-6, the J gene TRBJ2-5; 8 nucleotides line up with TRBD1. Germline V gene data show CDR1 as SGHVS and CDR2 as FNYEAQ. CDR3 length: 16 amino acids. The ends lost 1 base at V and 4 bases at J; junction bases unmatched: 8. Here the CDR3 DNA reads TGTGCCAGCAGCTTAGGTTCAGGGGGCGTCGGAGAGACCCAGTACTTC. Protein: CASSLGSGGVGETQYF.

This clonotype was detected a few times. This chain joins TRBV7-9 and TRBJ2-7, with D unclear. Germline values: CDR1 SEHNR, CDR2 FQNEAQ (reference sequence). V shed 5 bases and J shed 0 bases, with 5 bases lying between them. The CDR3 runs to 12 residues. The CDR3 here is CASSTTSYEQYF. DNA for the CDR3: TGTGCCAGCAGCACCACCTCCTACGAGCAGTACTTC.

The genes are TRBV11-2 and TRBJ1-4; D remains ambiguous. The CDR3 has 14 residues. Trimming shortened V by 1 base and J by 8 bases, and 11 bases separated the two germline ends. Germline CDR1 and CDR2: SGHAT and FQNNGV. CDR3 sequence reads: CASSLGSSVEKLFF. CDR3 nucleotide sequence: TGTGCCAGCAGCTTAGGATCCTCAGTCGAAAAACTGTTTTTT.

This clonotype was seen more than once but under ten times. The chain recombines TRBV6-1 with TRBJ2-5; TRBD2 agrees at 11 bases. CDR3 length: 14 residues. Germline CDR1 reads MNHNS; CDR2 reads SASEGT. Trimming took 8 bases from V and 3 from J; bases not matched to a gene: 5. CDR3 residues: CASATSGRKETQYF. The CDR3 DNA sequence: TGTGCCAGCGCCACTAGCGGGAGAAAAGAGACCCAGTACTTC.

The V and J genes are TRBV12-3 or TRBV12-4 and TRBJ2-5; D is undetermined. Trimming cost V 6 bases and J 3 bases, with 8 bases left between them. CDR3 size: 12 residues. This chain's CDR3 is CASRSMEETQYF. Here the CDR3 DNA reads TGTGCCAGCAGGTCGATGGAAGAGACCCAGTACTTC.

This clonotype occurred a few times. The V and J genes are TRBV10-3 and TRBJ2-5, with D tentatively TRBD2 (6 bases). Germline loops: CDR1 ENHRY, CDR2 SYGVKD. The CDR3 runs 12 residues. V was shortened by 6 bases and J by 5 bases, with 10 bases between the two germline ends. The CDR3 DNA reads TGTGCCATCAGAGGCGGGGAGGAGACCCAGTACTTC. As protein: CAIRGGEETQYF.

The gene calls are TRBV12-3 or TRBV12-4 and TRBJ2-1; D not certain. This CDR3 region has 14 residues. Trimming removed 9 bases at V and 3 bases at J, with 15 bases between. The CDR3 sequence is CASRPSGFYNEQFF. DNA for the CDR3: TGTGCCAGTAGGCCCTCGGGTTTCTACAATGAGCAGTTCTTC.